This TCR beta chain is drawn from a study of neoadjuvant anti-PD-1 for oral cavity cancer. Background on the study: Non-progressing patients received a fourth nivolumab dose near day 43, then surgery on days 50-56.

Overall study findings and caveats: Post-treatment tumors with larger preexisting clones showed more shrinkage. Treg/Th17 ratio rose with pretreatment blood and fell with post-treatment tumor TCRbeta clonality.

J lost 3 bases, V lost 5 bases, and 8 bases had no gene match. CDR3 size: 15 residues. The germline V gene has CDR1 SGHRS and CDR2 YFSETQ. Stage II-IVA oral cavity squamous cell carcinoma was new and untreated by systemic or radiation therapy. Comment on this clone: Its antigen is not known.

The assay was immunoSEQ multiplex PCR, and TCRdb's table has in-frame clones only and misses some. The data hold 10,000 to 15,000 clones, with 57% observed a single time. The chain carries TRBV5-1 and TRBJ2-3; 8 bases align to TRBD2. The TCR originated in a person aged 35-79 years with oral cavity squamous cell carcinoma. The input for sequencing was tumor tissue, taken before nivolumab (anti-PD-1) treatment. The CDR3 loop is CASRTSGPLTDTQYF. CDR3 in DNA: TGCGCCAGCAGAACTAGCGGTCCCCTGACAGATACGCAGTATTTT.